This TCR delta chain was sequenced for a study of gamma-delta T cells after stem cell transplantation. TCRdb reanalysed the RT-PCR reads via CATT. The table has some 2,900 delta-chain clones, approximately 3.1% seen once. This CDR3 contains 16 residues. Germline V CDR1 and CDR2: GEAIGNYY, EKD. This clone was found a few times. TCRdb lists the protein of a much larger clone for this DNA, which differs at residue 14, so this is likely a read error; the protein given here is translated from the DNA itself. This TCR derives from a human donor. It is not recorded whose cells these are; they may come from a transplant donor. The sequenced material came from gamma-delta T cells. The chain has TRDV2 and TRDJ1; a possible D gene is TRDD3 (6 bases). CDR3 region: CACDKVGAPPTDKPIF. The CDR3 region has the DNA TGTGCCTGTGATAAAGTGGGGGCCCCGCCAACCGATAAACCCATCTTT.